A single sample gave rise to the 9 T cell receptor beta chains below, sequenced in a study of blood T cell repertoires in COVID-19. Libraries were prepared by immunoSEQ multiplex PCR; TCRdb keeps only in-frame clonotypes and omits some of them. Here the sample spans more than 95,000 clones, over 75% being singletons. The specimen sequenced was peripheral blood. These receptors all stem from a man in his sixties with acute or convalescent COVID-19.

V is TRBV6-5 and J is TRBJ1-6; no firm D call. This CDR3 has 14 residues. Trimming took 0 bases from V and 8 from J, leaving 8 bases between them. Germline CDR1 reads MNHEY; CDR2 reads SVGAGI. In DNA, the CDR3 is TGTGCCAGCAGTTACTCCAAGTCGGATTCACCCCTCCACTTT. It encodes CASSYSKSDSPLHF.

The V call is TRBV5-1, the J call TRBJ1-4, with TRBD1 matching 9 bases. Germline trimming cut 0 bases from V and 5 bases from J; bases unmatched to any gene: 2. The CDR3 length is 15 residues. The germline CDR1 and CDR2 sequences are SGHRS and YFSETQ. CDR3 sequence reads: CASSLGTGANEKLFF. The CDR3 region has the DNA TGCGCCAGCAGCTTGGGGACAGGGGCCAATGAAAAACTGTTTTTT.

The rearrangement links TRBV6-6 to TRBJ1-1; 8 positions match TRBD1. The junction had 5 bases not matched to a gene; V was cut back by 4 bases and J by 4 bases. The CDR3 covers 14 residues. Germline assignment: CDR1 MNHNY and CDR2 SVGAGI (reference sequence). The CDR3 DNA reads TGTGCCAGCAGTTCTCAGGGGGCGGTCACTGAAGCTTTCTTT. This encodes CASSSQGAVTEAFF.

This clone was recorded only once. This chain links TRBV11-2 with TRBJ2-7, with TRBD2 matching 13 bases. Germline V CDR1 and CDR2: SGHAT, FQNNGV. V lost 3 bases and J lost 1; bases outside the gene matches: 3. The CDR3 is made up of 16 amino acids. CDR3 DNA: TGTGCCAGCAGCTTCGGGACTAGCGGGGAATCCTACGAGCAGTACTTC. This sequence encodes CASSFGTSGESYEQYF.

The rearrangement links TRBV5-1 to TRBJ1-2; D not certain. V dropped 2 bases and J dropped 8 bases, with 13 bases sitting between them. The CDR3 has 13 residues. The V gene's germline CDR1 is SGHRS and CDR2 YFSETQ. CDR3 sequence reads: CASSLSGKAGYTF. The CDR3 coding sequence is TGCGCCAGCAGCTTATCGGGAAAGGCGGGCTACACCTTC.

V is TRBV11-3 and J is TRBJ1-1, with D possibly matching TRBD1 (5 bases). CDR3 length equals 13 residues. Germline loops: CDR1 SGHNT, CDR2 YENEEA. V was pared by 0 bases and J by 4 bases, with 6 bases between. This CDR3 is CASSLERGTEAFF. In DNA form, the CDR3 reads TGTGCCAGCAGCTTAGAAAGGGGCACTGAAGCTTTCTTT.

V is TRBV5-4 and J is TRBJ1-1, with D unresolved. Trimming took 3 bases from V and 1 from J, leaving 7 bases between them. Germline V gene data show CDR1 as SGHNT and CDR2 as YYREEE (reference sequence). The CDR3 consists of 13 residues. This chain's CDR3 is CASSSAGNTEAFF. In DNA, the CDR3 is TGTGCCAGCAGCTCCGCAGGGAACACTGAAGCTTTCTTT.

The chain uses TRBV18 and TRBJ1-5; TRBD1 might be the D (5 bases). The germline gives CDR1 KGHSH, CDR2 LQKENI. V dropped 1 base and J dropped 3 bases, with 16 bases sitting between them. The CDR3 has 17 amino acids. CDR3 residues: CASSPRPGVGNNQPQHF. The CDR3 nucleotides read TGTGCCAGCTCACCACGCCCGGGGGTAGGGAACAATCAGCCCCAGCATTTT.

The CDR3 loop reads CASSQTGTGPATNEKLFF. CDR3 in DNA: TGTGCCAGCAGTCAGACCGGGACAGGACCTGCAACTAATGAAAAACTGTTTTTT. The V gene is TRBV28, the J gene TRBJ1-4, with 8 positions matching TRBD1. CDR1 and CDR2 from the germline V gene are MDHEN and SYDVKM. This CDR3 is 18 amino acids long. J lost 0 bases, V lost 5 bases, and 11 bases had no gene match.